A selection of T cell receptor beta chains follows, all from one sample in a study of blood T cell repertoires in COVID-19. Repertoires were generated with immunoSEQ multiplex PCR, while TCRdb's copy carries only in-frame clones and drops some. Found here are around 150,000 clones, more than 80% of them singletons; the top ten hold around 2%. Sequenced input: peripheral blood. The source is a woman aged 55-75 years with COVID-19, enrolled during active disease. Each CDR3 is given with its conserved first and last residue. The order of the fields is CDR3 DNA, CDR3 protein, clone size, J gene, V gene, D gene. D genes are given only for firm matches. Some rows mark clone size as missing; the rest say once, few, many or name a class of expanded clone.

DNA: TGTGCCAGCAGCTTAGTCGTCAGGAACACCGGGGAGCTGTTTTTT
CDR3: CASSLVVRNTGELFF
size: NA
J: TRBJ2-2
V: TRBV7-2
D: NA

DNA: TGTGCCAGTACCCCGTTAGGGGAAAATGAAAAACTGTTTTTT
CDR3: CASTPLGENEKLFF
size: NA
J: TRBJ1-4
V: TRBV19
D: NA

DNA: TGTGCCACCAGCGGGAGACAGGGGGCGCGGGAAGCTTTCTTT
CDR3: CATSGRQGAREAFF
size: NA
J: TRBJ1-1
V: TRBV15
D: TRBD1

DNA: TGTGCCAGCAGCACCCCGCGGGGCTACACCTTC
CDR3: CASSTPRGYTF
size: NA
J: TRBJ1-2
V: TRBV3-1/TRBV3-2
D: NA

DNA: TGTGCCAGCAGTTTATCGCAAACAGGGAGCCCAGATACGCAGTATTTT
CDR3: CASSLSQTGSPDTQYF
size: NA
J: TRBJ2-3
V: TRBV27
D: NA

DNA: TGTGCCAGCAGCTCAAGAAGCGCCGGGAGACCCCAGAACACTGAAGCTTTCTTT
CDR3: CASSSRSAGRPQNTEAFF
size: NA
J: TRBJ1-1
V: TRBV11-2
D: NA

DNA: TGTGCCAGCAGCCGTGGGCCTAATAGCAATCAGCCCCAGCATTTT
CDR3: CASSRGPNSNQPQHF
size: NA
J: TRBJ1-5
V: TRBV5-5
D: NA

DNA: TGTGCCAGCAGCCAAACAGGGGTTCTCTCACCCCTCCACTTT
CDR3: CASSQTGVLSPLHF
size: NA
J: TRBJ1-6
V: TRBV7-3
D: TRBD1

DNA: TGCAGTGGAGGGCTTGAAGCTTTCTTT
CDR3: CSGGLEAFF
size: NA
J: TRBJ1-1
V: TRBV20-1
D: NA

DNA: TGCGCCAGCAGCTTGTCTAGCGGGGGGGCAAATGAGCAGTTCTTC
CDR3: CASSLSSGGANEQFF
size: NA
J: TRBJ2-1
V: TRBV5-1
D: TRBD2

DNA: TGTGCCAGCCACAGACAGGTTAATGAAAAACTGTTTTTT
CDR3: CASHRQVNEKLFF
size: NA
J: TRBJ1-4
V: TRBV5-6
D: NA

DNA: TGTGCCAGCAGCCCGGGGGTTCACGGGGGCGAGCAGTACTTC
CDR3: CASSPGVHGGEQYF
size: once
J: TRBJ2-7
V: TRBV5-6
D: NA

DNA: TGTGCCAGCAGCCCTGACAGCTATGGCTACACCTTC
CDR3: CASSPDSYGYTF
size: NA
J: TRBJ1-2
V: TRBV3-1/TRBV3-2
D: NA

DNA: TGTGCCAGCAGCCCTGGCTGGGAAAAACTGTTTTTT
CDR3: CASSPGWEKLFF
size: NA
J: TRBJ1-4
V: TRBV7-8
D: NA

DNA: TGCGCCAGCAGCTTGGAACAGGGTGGGTTGAACACTGAAGCTTTCTTT
CDR3: CASSLEQGGLNTEAFF
size: NA
J: TRBJ1-1
V: TRBV5-1
D: NA

DNA: TGTGCCAGCAGCCCCCGGGGGGGAGTAGCTTTCTTT
CDR3: CASSPRGGVAFF
size: NA
J: TRBJ1-1
V: TRBV7-3
D: NA

DNA: TGTGCCAGCAGAAAACAGGGGTTGGACTATGGCTACACCTTC
CDR3: CASRKQGLDYGYTF
size: NA
J: TRBJ1-2
V: TRBV6-5
D: TRBD1

DNA: TGTGCCAGCAGCCCAGGCCTGCGTGGCTACGAGCAGTACTTC
CDR3: CASSPGLRGYEQYF
size: NA
J: TRBJ2-7
V: TRBV3-1/TRBV3-2
D: NA

DNA: TGTGCCAGCTCCCGGTTCGATGAAAAACTGTTTTTT
CDR3: CASSRFDEKLFF
size: NA
J: TRBJ1-4
V: TRBV12-3/TRBV12-4
D: NA

DNA: TGTGCCAGCAGCCCGGGACAGGGGTCTGGGGCCAACGTCCTGACTTTC
CDR3: CASSPGQGSGANVLTF
size: NA
J: TRBJ2-6
V: TRBV5-5
D: TRBD1

DNA: TGTGCCAGCAGCCTCGGGATTTATGGGGGGGGTAGCACAGATACGCAGTATTTT
CDR3: CASSLGIYGGGSTDTQYF
size: NA
J: TRBJ2-3
V: TRBV7-2
D: TRBD2

DNA: TGTGCCAGCAGCCAAGAACTAGCGGGGGGCCAAGAGACCCAGTACTTC
CDR3: CASSQELAGGQETQYF
size: NA
J: TRBJ2-5
V: TRBV3-1/TRBV3-2
D: TRBD2

DNA: TGCGCCAGCAGCTTGGGGGCAGGGGCGGACTATGGCTACACCTTC
CDR3: CASSLGAGADYGYTF
size: NA
J: TRBJ1-2
V: TRBV5-1
D: NA

DNA: TGTGCCAGCAGCCAAGATAGCGTAGGGAATCGTGGCTACACCTTC
CDR3: CASSQDSVGNRGYTF
size: NA
J: TRBJ1-2
V: TRBV4-2
D: NA

DNA: TGTGCCAGCAGCCCCGGGACAACTGGAAACACCATATATTTT
CDR3: CASSPGTTGNTIYF
size: NA
J: TRBJ1-3
V: TRBV11-3
D: NA

DNA: TGTGCCAGCAGCCGGGACTATTTCGCAGATACGCAGTATTTT
CDR3: CASSRDYFADTQYF
size: NA
J: TRBJ2-3
V: TRBV7-8
D: TRBD2

DNA: TGCGCCAGCAGTGATCCAGTTAGCTACAACGGGACCTACGAGCAGTACTTC
CDR3: CASSDPVSYNGTYEQYF
size: NA
J: TRBJ2-7
V: TRBV10-1
D: NA

DNA: TGCAGTGCTAGTGGTCTAGCGGGGGGGCTTGGAATCAGCCAAGAGACCCAGTACTTC
CDR3: CSASGLAGGLGISQETQYF
size: NA
J: TRBJ2-5
V: TRBV20-1
D: TRBD2

DNA: TGTGCCTGGAGTGTACAGAGCTCTGGAAACACCATATATTTT
CDR3: CAWSVQSSGNTIYF
size: NA
J: TRBJ1-3
V: TRBV30
D: NA

DNA: TGCAGTGCTAGTTACCAGGGTAAGACTGAAGCTTTCTTT
CDR3: CSASYQGKTEAFF
size: once
J: TRBJ1-1
V: TRBV20-1
D: NA

DNA: TGTGCCAGCAGCTTGGGGGGGCCGGATGGCTACACCTTC
CDR3: CASSLGGPDGYTF
size: once
J: TRBJ1-2
V: TRBV7-9
D: NA

DNA: TGCGCCAGCAGCTTGGGATTTAGCGGGGGGGCGTCAGAGACCCAGTACTTC
CDR3: CASSLGFSGGASETQYF
size: NA
J: TRBJ2-5
V: TRBV5-1
D: TRBD2